What follows are 27 T cell receptor beta chains derived from one specimen sequenced in a study of T-cell memory formation after mild COVID-19 (dated by TCRdb to about 2021). Receptor libraries were prepared by 5' RACE. Instrument used: Illumina NovaSeq 6000. TCRdb reworked the public reads: Q25 trimming with fastp, MiXCR clone assembly, productive beta chains retained. For every CDR3 protein sequence, its rows merge into one entry that carries the most common genes and DNA. For this sample there are around 140,000 distinct CDR3 sequences; 6% appear just once. The ten top clones hold 2% to 2.5% of the sample. The specimen was PBMCs or a T cell subset sorted from them (not recorded which). The receptor set was obtained from an adult woman who had mild COVID-19 (a few samples of this study predate the infection). The sample titles of this study are shuffled in the database, so cell type and time point are left out; the donor was told from shared clones.

At least ten counts were recorded for this clonotype. This sequence joins TRBV6-1 and TRBJ2-5, with TRBD1 matching 7 bases. Germline-derived CDR1 and CDR2 are MNHNS and SASEGT. CDR3 length: 19 residues. The junction had 23 bases not matched to a gene; V was cut back by 5 bases and J by 5 bases. The CDR3 is CASSQRQKTGALGGETQYF. The CDR3 DNA is TGTGCCAGCAGTCAACGCCAGAAAACAGGGGCGCTGGGTGGGGAGACCCAGTACTTC.

The rearrangement joins TRBV6-5 to TRBJ1-5; D unclear. This CDR3 has 14 residues. Germline assignment: CDR1 MNHEY and CDR2 SVGAGI. Trimming removed 0 bases at V and 7 bases at J, with 10 bases between. The CDR3 DNA sequence: TGTGCCAGCAGTTACTCGAAGGGTACCCAGCCCCAGCATTTT. Translating it yields CASSYSKGTQPQHF.

This clonotype came up many times. V and J are TRBV19 and TRBJ1-1; TRBD1 might be the D (5 bases). Trimming pared 5 bases from V and 1 base from J, leaving 11 bases between. Germline CDR1 LNHDA, CDR2 SQIVND (reference sequence). This CDR3 contains 14 residues. The CDR3 DNA follows: TGTGCCAGTAGTTTGGGGGGAAGGAACACTGAAGCTTTCTTT. It codes for CASSLGGRNTEAFF.

The rearrangement uses TRBV7-2 and TRBJ2-1; TRBD1 might be the D (5 bases). With 3 bases removed from V and 6 bases from J, the gap between germline ends came to 9 bases. This CDR3 spans 13 amino acids. CDR1 is SGHTA, CDR2 FQGNSA, per germline. The CDR3 loop is CASSFQGSNEQFF. DNA of the CDR3: TGTGCCAGCAGCTTCCAGGGATCCAATGAGCAGTTCTTC.

This clonotype was found many times. This chain connects TRBV12-3 or TRBV12-4 to TRBJ1-1, with 7 bases lining up with TRBD1. CDR3 size: 14 residues. V gave up 6 bases and J gave up 2 bases; unmatched junction bases: 6. CDR3 in amino acids: CASRPSGGNTEAFF. The CDR3 nucleotides are TGTGCCAGCAGACCATCAGGGGGTAACACTGAAGCTTTCTTT.

In this sample, this clonotype turned up many times. The CDR3 nucleotides are TGTGCCAGCAGTTACTCGGTTGCTAGCGGGAGGAATCTGGCCTACGAGCAGTACTTC. It yields the protein CASSYSVASGRNLAYEQYF. The genes are TRBV6-6 and TRBJ2-7, with 11 bases lining up with TRBD2. Germline loops: CDR1 MNHNY, CDR2 SVGAGI (reference sequence). The CDR3 is 19 residues long. V shed 0 bases and J 2 bases; nucleotides not matched to a gene: 12.

This clonotype came up a few times. The rearrangement joins TRBV5-1 to TRBJ2-3, with 8 bases that match TRBD2. CDR1 and CDR2 (germline): SGHRS, YFSETQ. The CDR3 extends over 16 amino acids. With V trimmed by 1 base and J by 1 base, 5 bases remained unmatched. The CDR3 sequence is CASSLTSGAGTDTQYF. The DNA of the CDR3 is TGCGCCAGCAGCTTGACTAGCGGCGCCGGCACAGATACGCAGTATTTT.

This clonotype was seen more than once but under ten times. This rearrangement joins TRBV5-1 to TRBJ2-2; 9 bases map to TRBD1. The CDR3 contains 15 residues. Germline CDR1 is SGHRS and CDR2 is YFSETQ. With 5 bases clipped from V and 3 bases from J, the junction kept 5 bases outside the gene matches. The CDR3 nucleotides read TGCGCCAGCAGGACCGGGACAGGGTACACCGGGGAGCTGTTTTTT. This codes for CASRTGTGYTGELFF.

This clonotype was seen a few times. This chain uses TRBV6-2 or TRBV6-3 with TRBJ2-2, with D perhaps TRBD2 (5 bases). This CDR3 spans 16 amino acids. The V end lost 2 bases, the J end lost 7 bases, and 17 bases lay between the germline ends. From germline, CDR1 is MNHEY and CDR2 SVGEGT. CDR3 sequence: CASSYSLAGVRGELFF. The CDR3 bases are TGTGCCAGCAGTTACAGTCTTGCCGGGGTCCGCGGGGAGCTGTTTTTT.

This clonotype was counted only a few times. In DNA, the CDR3 is TGTGCCAGCAGACCGGGACACCTGAACACTGAAGCTTTCTTT. Translating it yields CASRPGHLNTEAFF. J is TRBJ1-1 and V is TRBV27; D possibly corresponds to TRBD1 (6 bases). This CDR3 comprises 14 residues. The germline CDR1 and CDR2 sequences are MNHEY and SMNVEV (reference sequence). V lost 6 bases and J 0 bases, leaving 11 bases between the germline ends.

This clonotype has a handful of counts. The rearrangement joins TRBV7-9 to TRBJ1-1; D is perhaps TRBD1 (5 bases). CDR1 and CDR2 from the germline V gene are SEHNR and FQNEAQ (reference sequence). The CDR3 consists of 15 residues. Between the trimmed V and J ends, which lost 6 bases and 0 bases, there was a span of 14 bases. DNA for the CDR3: TGTGCCAGCAGACCTAGGACACGGCTGAACACTGAAGCTTTCTTT. Protein product: CASRPRTRLNTEAFF.

This clonotype has ten or more counts. J is TRBJ2-7 and V is TRBV12-3 or TRBV12-4, with D perhaps matching TRBD2 (7 bases). V was cut by 5 bases and J by 6 bases, with 20 bases left in between. The CDR3 has 15 residues. The CDR3 DNA reads TGTGCCAGCAGTCTGGGAGGGACATCTTACTTCGAGCAGTACTTC. Translation: CASSLGGTSYFEQYF.

J is TRBJ2-7 and V is TRBV4-1; D is possibly TRBD1 (6 bases). CDR3 length: 16 residues. Per the germline V gene, CDR1 is MGHRA and CDR2 is YSYEKL. V was trimmed by 4 bases and J by 1 base, leaving 17 bases between them. The CDR3 sequence is CASSPTRGAWSYEQYF. In DNA, the CDR3 is TGCGCCAGCAGCCCCACCAGGGGAGCATGGTCCTACGAGCAGTACTTC.

This clonotype occurred many times. J is TRBJ2-7 and V is TRBV7-3; D is tentatively TRBD1 or TRBD2 (6 bases each). The V gene lost 5 bases and the J gene lost 3 bases, with 20 bases spanning the gap. The CDR3 is 16 residues long. The germline V gene encodes CDR1 SGHTA and CDR2 FQGTGA. The CDR3 reads CASSPEGGGLGYEQYF. The DNA for the CDR3 is TGTGCCAGCAGCCCCGAGGGGGGAGGCCTGGGCTACGAGCAGTACTTC.

The chain carries TRBV5-1 and TRBJ2-2; D possibly matches TRBD1 or TRBD2 (5 bases each). V shed 5 bases and J shed 1 base, with 12 bases lying between them. This CDR3 contains 15 residues. The V gene's germline CDR1 is SGHRS and CDR2 YFSETQ. The CDR3 DNA is TGCGCCAGCAGGTCCGGGGACGTGAACACCGGGGAGCTGTTTTTT. Translating gives CASRSGDVNTGELFF.

The chain carries TRBV18 and TRBJ1-5; 7 bases are a match to TRBD1. V lost 2 bases and J lost 3; bases outside the gene matches: 4. Germline CDR1 and CDR2: KGHSH and LQKENI. This CDR3 spans 15 amino acids. Here the CDR3 reads CASSPTTGINQPQHF. In nucleotides, the CDR3 is TGTGCCAGCTCACCAACGACAGGGATCAATCAGCCCCAGCATTTT.

This clonotype showed up many times. The rearrangement links TRBV20-1 to TRBJ2-3; 9 bases are shared with TRBD2. Germline V CDR1 and CDR2: DFQATT, SNEGSKA (reference sequence). The CDR3 has 16 amino acids. The V segment lost 5 bases and the J segment 1 base; nucleotides outside the gene matches: 10. The CDR3 bases are TGCAGTGCTCGTCCTTCTAGCGGGACCCGCACAGATACGCAGTATTTT. Amino acids: CSARPSSGTRTDTQYF.

This clonotype was counted between two and nine times. The rearrangement uses TRBV2 and TRBJ2-2, with D uncertain. The length of the CDR3 is 14 residues. The V and J ends lost 4 bases and 1 base respectively, with 7 bases between them. Germline V gene sequence: CDR1 SNHLY, CDR2 FYNNEI. The CDR3 region has the DNA TGTGCCAGCAGTGTACAGAGGAACACCGGGGAGCTGTTTTTT. Protein product: CASSVQRNTGELFF.

This clonotype was picked up many times. J is TRBJ2-3 and V is TRBV20-1; 9 bases line up with TRBD2. Germline CDR1 reads DFQATT; CDR2 reads SNEGSKA (reference sequence). Trimming removed 1 base from V and 5 bases from J; junction bases left unmatched: 10. CDR3 length equals 16 residues. This CDR3 is CSARASSGGRVDTQYF. The CDR3 nucleotides read TGCAGTGCTAGAGCAAGTTCTGGCGGGAGGGTAGATACGCAGTATTTT.

This clonotype was observed at least ten times. The chain links TRBV20-1 to TRBJ2-7; 7 bases map to TRBD2. There are 14 residues in the CDR3. V dropped 1 base and J dropped 4; count of bases not matched to a gene: 7. Germline CDR1 DFQATT, CDR2 SNEGSKA (reference sequence). CDR3 in DNA: TGCAGTGCTAGAGTTGGCGGGAGTCGGTACGAGCAGTACTTC. Translation gives CSARVGGSRYEQYF.

This clonotype was counted ten times or more. The V gene is TRBV6-5, the J gene TRBJ2-3; 7 bases fit TRBD1. Germline CDR1 and CDR2: MNHEY and SVGAGI. The CDR3 has 15 amino acids. V lost 2 bases to trimming and J lost 0 bases; unmatched junction nucleotides: 2. CDR3: CASSYRGPSTDTQYF. The CDR3 region has the DNA TGTGCCAGCAGTTACAGGGGGCCGAGCACAGATACGCAGTATTTT.

The chain combines TRBV5-1 with TRBJ2-7; tentative D call: TRBD1 (7 bases). Germline V gene data show CDR1 as SGHRS and CDR2 as YFSETQ. The CDR3 loop spans 15 amino acids. V shed 4 bases and J shed 7 bases, with 21 bases lying between them. The CDR3, as DNA: TGCGCCAGCAGCCCGCGGGACAGCTATCCTACGGAGCAGTACTTC. Translation: CASSPRDSYPTEQYF.

At least ten counts were recorded for this clonotype. The J gene is TRBJ2-2, the V gene TRBV20-1, with D maybe TRBD1 (6 bases). Trimming removed 2 bases at V and 6 bases at J, with 10 bases between. Germline V gives CDR1 DFQATT, CDR2 SNEGSKA (reference sequence). The CDR3 is 13 residues long. This CDR3 is CSARYRTAGELFF. The CDR3 region has the DNA TGCAGTGCTAGATACAGGACAGCCGGGGAGCTGTTTTTT.

This clonotype showed up many times. The chain combines TRBV5-1 with TRBJ2-1; 7 nucleotides match TRBD1. The germline CDR1 and CDR2 sequences are SGHRS and YFSETQ. CDR3 length: 14 residues. Trimming took 0 bases from V and 4 from J; bases not matched to a gene: 1. The CDR3 DNA follows: TGCGCCAGCAGCTTGGGACAGGGTTACAATGAGCAGTTCTTC. This codes for CASSLGQGYNEQFF.

This clonotype was observed many times. The CDR3 bases are TGCGCCAGCAGCCAAGATCTTGGCGGGGAGCTGTTTTTT. Its protein is CASSQDLGGELFF. The chain recombines TRBV4-3 with TRBJ2-2, with D hard to call. Germline V lookup: CDR1 LGHNA, CDR2 YSLEER. Trimming took 0 bases from V and 7 from J, leaving 6 bases between them. CDR3 length: 13 residues.

This clonotype was recorded a few times. This chain connects TRBV3-1 to TRBJ1-2; a weak D match, TRBD1 (5 bases). V was clipped by 1 base and J by 6 bases, with 12 bases between them. The CDR3 spans 14 residues. Germline V gene data show CDR1 as LGHDT and CDR2 as YNNKEL (reference sequence). The CDR3 coding sequence is TGTGCCAGCAGCCAAGTCGTGTCGGACAATGGCTACACCTTC. Amino acids: CASSQVVSDNGYTF.

This clonotype appeared a few times. The rearrangement uses TRBV18 and TRBJ1-5; 9 positions match TRBD1. Trimming removed 0 bases from V and 0 bases from J; junction bases left unmatched: 12. Germline CDR1 KGHSH, CDR2 LQKENI. This CDR3 is built from 20 residues. CDR3 sequence: CASSPPTRGQGNNSNQPQHF. For the CDR3, the DNA is TGTGCCAGCTCACCACCCACCCGCGGACAGGGGAATAATAGCAATCAGCCCCAGCATTTT.